Listed below are T cell receptor beta chains from one sample, sequenced in a study of blood T cell repertoires in COVID-19. Profiled with immunoSEQ multiplex PCR; TCRdb holds only in-frame clones, not every one. The sample holds some 170,000 clones, more than 85% seen once. Sequencing was carried out using PBMCs or T cells enriched from blood (not recorded which). The receptors originated from a human donor with acute COVID-19. The donor label of this sample is uncertain. Each CDR3 is given without its conserved first and last residue. Clone size is given for some rows only: seen once, a few or many times, or a class if the clone is expanded.

j_gene: TRBJ1-1; v_gene: TRBV6-5; abundance: few; CDR3aa: ASSRRETEAF
j_gene: TRBJ1-2; v_gene: TRBV6-5; abundance: -; CDR3aa: ASSYAGQGYGYT
j_gene: TRBJ2-1; v_gene: TRBV19; abundance: -; CDR3aa: ASSIAGEFYNEQF
j_gene: TRBJ2-1; v_gene: TRBV30; abundance: -; CDR3aa: AWRAGQLGLAGIYNEQF
j_gene: TRBJ2-3; v_gene: TRBV29-1; abundance: -; CDR3aa: SANAGGDTQY
j_gene: TRBJ2-7; v_gene: TRBV28; abundance: -; CDR3aa: ASSNSRDKPYEQY
j_gene: TRBJ2-7; v_gene: TRBV11-2; abundance: -; CDR3aa: ASSLGTDRTYEQY
j_gene: TRBJ2-7; v_gene: TRBV6-2/TRBV6-3; abundance: -; CDR3aa: ASSRLTGPHEQY
j_gene: TRBJ1-1; v_gene: TRBV7-2; abundance: once; CDR3aa: ASSPRDRGLDTEAF
j_gene: TRBJ2-2; v_gene: TRBV10-3; abundance: -; CDR3aa: AISGYGGPTGELF
j_gene: TRBJ1-6; v_gene: TRBV7-9; abundance: -; CDR3aa: ASSLGQGAIGSPLH
j_gene: TRBJ2-7; v_gene: TRBV29-1; abundance: -; CDR3aa: SQTWGQPIYEQY
j_gene: TRBJ2-3; v_gene: TRBV5-1; abundance: -; CDR3aa: ASSLALAGDTDTQY
j_gene: TRBJ1-3; v_gene: TRBV3-1/TRBV3-2; abundance: -; CDR3aa: ASSQQGVGNTIY
j_gene: TRBJ1-2; v_gene: TRBV6-1; abundance: few; CDR3aa: ASSDGIYFGYT
j_gene: TRBJ1-1; v_gene: TRBV19; abundance: once; CDR3aa: ASRVAGAANTEAF
j_gene: TRBJ2-3; v_gene: TRBV24-1; abundance: -; CDR3aa: ATSPRGSTDTQY
j_gene: TRBJ2-2; v_gene: TRBV7-2; abundance: few; CDR3aa: ASSSGLSNTGELF
j_gene: TRBJ1-6; v_gene: TRBV4-1; abundance: -; CDR3aa: ASSQPRTVNSPLH
j_gene: TRBJ2-5; v_gene: TRBV6-5; abundance: -; CDR3aa: ASSRGGETQY
j_gene: TRBJ1-1; v_gene: TRBV24-1; abundance: once; CDR3aa: ATSEGGRGWTEAF
j_gene: TRBJ2-5; v_gene: TRBV5-1; abundance: once; CDR3aa: ASSFQGAETQY
j_gene: TRBJ2-7; v_gene: TRBV29-1; abundance: -; CDR3aa: SVGLPLEQY
j_gene: TRBJ1-5; v_gene: TRBV11-2; abundance: -; CDR3aa: ASSLGLSNQPQH
j_gene: TRBJ2-7; v_gene: TRBV5-1; abundance: once; CDR3aa: ASSLDLGQGSDEQY
j_gene: TRBJ2-1; v_gene: TRBV27; abundance: -; CDR3aa: ASSFAQPGTYNEQF
j_gene: TRBJ2-1; v_gene: TRBV11-3; abundance: -; CDR3aa: ASSSFGAGANNEQF
j_gene: TRBJ2-7; v_gene: TRBV5-1; abundance: -; CDR3aa: ASRQGNSYEQY
j_gene: TRBJ2-3; v_gene: TRBV19; abundance: -; CDR3aa: ASKVGTSGADTQY
j_gene: TRBJ2-7; v_gene: TRBV18; abundance: -; CDR3aa: ASSRGAYEQY